What follows are 5 T cell receptor beta chains derived from one specimen sequenced in a study of blood T cell repertoires in COVID-19 (dated by TCRdb to the early 2020s). The method behind the library was the immunoSEQ multiplex PCR assay. Drawn from immuneACCESS, this table holds only the in-frame rearrangements with V and J called that TCRdb kept. Clones are partly lost; checked studies trace under half to an unresolved V gene and leave the rest unexplained. This sample is represented by roughly 140,000 clones; more than 70% of them were singletons. Roughly 2.1% of the sample is taken by the ten largest. Sequenced material: peripheral blood. The receptor set was obtained from a human donor in a cohort sampled during active COVID-19.

The rearrangement joins TRBV14 to TRBJ2-6, with 10 bases identical to TRBD2. The V segment lost 6 bases and the J segment 2 bases; nucleotides outside the gene matches: 4. The germline V gene has CDR1 SGHDN and CDR2 FVKESK. The CDR3 runs 16 residues. CDR3 in DNA: TGTGCCAGCAGGCTAGCGGGAGTCCCTGGGGCCAACGTCCTGACTTTC. Translating gives CASRLAGVPGANVLTF.

The chain combines TRBV7-2 with TRBJ2-7, with 7 positions matching TRBD1. The CDR3 has 15 residues. The junction had 8 bases not matched to a gene; V was cut back by 5 bases and J by 1 base. Per the germline V gene, CDR1 is SGHTA and CDR2 is FQGNSA. This CDR3 reads CASSASGQPSYEQYF. As DNA, the CDR3 is TGTGCCAGCAGCGCCTCGGGACAGCCATCCTACGAGCAGTACTTC.

The chain links TRBV7-6 to TRBJ2-3; 9 bases are a match to TRBD2. Germline V gene data show CDR1 as SGHVS and CDR2 as FNYEAQ. The CDR3 contains 16 residues. Losses at the gene ends were 1 base for V and 2 bases for J; bases not matched to a gene: 4. For the CDR3, the DNA is TGTGCCAGCAGCTTAGGGCTAGCGGGGACCACAGATACGCAGTATTTT. This gives the protein CASSLGLAGTTDTQYF.

V is TRBV30 and J is TRBJ1-5, with D maybe TRBD1 (6 bases). Germline assignment: CDR1 GTSNPN and CDR2 SVGIG (reference sequence). This CDR3 has 14 residues. Trimming removed 4 bases from V and 0 bases from J, with 10 bases in between. The chain's CDR3 is CAWTQGFSNQPQHF. In nucleotides, the CDR3 is TGTGCCTGGACGCAGGGGTTTAGCAATCAGCCCCAGCATTTT.

This chain joins TRBV7-2 and TRBJ2-5; a weak D match, TRBD1 (6 bases). V was clipped by 5 bases and J by 5 bases, with 15 bases between them. Per germline, CDR1 SGHTA and CDR2 FQGNSA. This CDR3 comprises 14 residues. DNA of the CDR3: TGTGCCAGCAGCGCTACAGGGCTTGGCGAGACCCAGTACTTC. Encoded protein: CASSATGLGETQYF.